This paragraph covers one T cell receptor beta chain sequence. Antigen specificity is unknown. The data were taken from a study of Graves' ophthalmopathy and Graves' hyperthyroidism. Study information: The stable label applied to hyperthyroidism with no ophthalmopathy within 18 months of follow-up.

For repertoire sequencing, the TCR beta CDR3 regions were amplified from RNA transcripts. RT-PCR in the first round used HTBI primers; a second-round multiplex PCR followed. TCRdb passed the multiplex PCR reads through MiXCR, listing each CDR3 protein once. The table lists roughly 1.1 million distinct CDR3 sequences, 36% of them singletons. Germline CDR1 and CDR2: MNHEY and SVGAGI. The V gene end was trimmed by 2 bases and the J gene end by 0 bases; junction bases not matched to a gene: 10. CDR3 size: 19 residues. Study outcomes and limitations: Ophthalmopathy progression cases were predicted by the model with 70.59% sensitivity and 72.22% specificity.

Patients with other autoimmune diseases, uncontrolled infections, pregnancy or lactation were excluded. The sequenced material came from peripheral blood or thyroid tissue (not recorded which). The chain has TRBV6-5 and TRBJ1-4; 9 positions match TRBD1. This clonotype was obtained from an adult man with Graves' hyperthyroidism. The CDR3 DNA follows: TGTGCCAGCAGTTACCCTACCGGGACAGGGACTTCAACTAATGAAAAACTGTTTTTT. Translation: CASSYPTGTGTSTNEKLFF.